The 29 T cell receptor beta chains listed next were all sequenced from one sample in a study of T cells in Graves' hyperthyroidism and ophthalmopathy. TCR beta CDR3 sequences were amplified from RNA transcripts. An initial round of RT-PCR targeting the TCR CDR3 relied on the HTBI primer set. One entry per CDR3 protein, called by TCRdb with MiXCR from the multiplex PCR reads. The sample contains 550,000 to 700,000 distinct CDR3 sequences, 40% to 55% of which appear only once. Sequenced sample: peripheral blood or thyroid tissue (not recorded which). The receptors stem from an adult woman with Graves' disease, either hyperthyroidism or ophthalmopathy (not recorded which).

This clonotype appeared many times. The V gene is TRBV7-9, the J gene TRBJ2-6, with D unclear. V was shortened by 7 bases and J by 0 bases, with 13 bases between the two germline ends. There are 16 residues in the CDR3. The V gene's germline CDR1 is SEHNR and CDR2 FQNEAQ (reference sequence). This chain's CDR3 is CASTLLRDSGANVLTF. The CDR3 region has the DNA TGTGCCAGCACCCTACTACGCGACTCTGGGGCCAACGTCCTGACTTTC.

CDR3 coding DNA: TGCGCCAGCAGGTCGGTAGGATCGGGGGAGCTGTTTTTT. Protein: CASRSVGSGELFF. The chain carries TRBV5-1 and TRBJ2-2; D gene ambiguous. Germline V gene sequence: CDR1 SGHRS, CDR2 YFSETQ. CDR3 length: 13 residues. V was pared by 5 bases and J by 8 bases, with 13 bases between.

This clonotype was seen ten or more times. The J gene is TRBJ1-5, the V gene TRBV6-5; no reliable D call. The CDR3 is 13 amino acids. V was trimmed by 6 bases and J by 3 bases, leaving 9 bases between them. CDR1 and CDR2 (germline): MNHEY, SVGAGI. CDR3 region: CASSRRLNQPQHF. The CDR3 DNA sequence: TGTGCCAGCAGCAGGCGGCTCAATCAGCCCCAGCATTTT.

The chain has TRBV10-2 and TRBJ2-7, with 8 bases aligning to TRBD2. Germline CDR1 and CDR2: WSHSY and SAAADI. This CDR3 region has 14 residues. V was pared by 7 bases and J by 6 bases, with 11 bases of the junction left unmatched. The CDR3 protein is CASTPLAGGSEQYF. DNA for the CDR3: TGCGCCAGCACCCCGTTGGCGGGAGGTAGCGAGCAGTACTTC.

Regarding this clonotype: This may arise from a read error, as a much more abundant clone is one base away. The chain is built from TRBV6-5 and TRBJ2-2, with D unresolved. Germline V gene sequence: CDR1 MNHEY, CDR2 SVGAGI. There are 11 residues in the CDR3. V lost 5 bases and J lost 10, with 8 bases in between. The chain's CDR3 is CASSSVEELFF. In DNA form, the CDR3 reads TGTGCCAGCAGTAGCGTCGAGGAGCTGTTTTTT.

CDR3 residues: CASSKRQGDGYTF. The CDR3 DNA reads TGTGCCAGCAGCAAACGACAGGGAGACGGCTACACCTTC. This rearrangement joins TRBV7-2 to TRBJ1-2, with TRBD1 matching over 7 bases. This CDR3 comprises 13 residues. V gave up 5 bases and J gave up 8 bases; unmatched junction bases: 8. Looked up from germline, CDR1 is SGHTA and CDR2 is FQGNSA.

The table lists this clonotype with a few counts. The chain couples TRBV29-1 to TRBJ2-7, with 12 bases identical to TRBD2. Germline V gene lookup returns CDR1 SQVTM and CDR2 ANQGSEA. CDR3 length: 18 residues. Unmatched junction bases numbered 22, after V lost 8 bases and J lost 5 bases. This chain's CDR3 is CSLLAGGPGPLRSNEQYF. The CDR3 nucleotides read TGCAGCTTGCTAGCGGGAGGGCCAGGGCCTCTCCGCTCGAACGAGCAGTACTTC.

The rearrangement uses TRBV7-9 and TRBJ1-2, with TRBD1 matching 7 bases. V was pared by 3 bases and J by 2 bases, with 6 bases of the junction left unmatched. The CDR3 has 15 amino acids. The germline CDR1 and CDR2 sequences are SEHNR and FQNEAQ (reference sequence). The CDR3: CASSLVDRANYGYTF. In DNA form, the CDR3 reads TGTGCCAGCAGCTTGGTAGACAGGGCCAACTATGGCTACACCTTC.

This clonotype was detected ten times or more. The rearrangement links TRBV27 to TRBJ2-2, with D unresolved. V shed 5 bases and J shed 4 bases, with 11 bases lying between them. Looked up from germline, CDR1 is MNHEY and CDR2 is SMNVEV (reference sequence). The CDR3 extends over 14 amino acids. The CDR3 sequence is CASSRFRATGELFF. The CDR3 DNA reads TGTGCCAGCAGTCGATTCAGAGCCACCGGGGAGCTGTTTTTT.

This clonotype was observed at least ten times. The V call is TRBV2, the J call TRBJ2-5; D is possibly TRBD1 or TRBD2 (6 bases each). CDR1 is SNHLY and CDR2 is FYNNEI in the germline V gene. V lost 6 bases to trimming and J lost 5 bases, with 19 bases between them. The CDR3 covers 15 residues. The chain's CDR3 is CASSQTGRREETQYF. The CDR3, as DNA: TGTGCCAGCAGCCAAACAGGGAGGAGAGAGGAGACCCAGTACTTC.

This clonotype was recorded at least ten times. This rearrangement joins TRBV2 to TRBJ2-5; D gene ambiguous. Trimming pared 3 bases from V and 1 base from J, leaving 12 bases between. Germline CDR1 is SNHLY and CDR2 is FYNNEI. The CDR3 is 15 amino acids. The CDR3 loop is CASSDRELTQETQYF. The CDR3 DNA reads TGTGCCAGCAGTGACCGCGAACTAACCCAAGAGACCCAGTACTTC.

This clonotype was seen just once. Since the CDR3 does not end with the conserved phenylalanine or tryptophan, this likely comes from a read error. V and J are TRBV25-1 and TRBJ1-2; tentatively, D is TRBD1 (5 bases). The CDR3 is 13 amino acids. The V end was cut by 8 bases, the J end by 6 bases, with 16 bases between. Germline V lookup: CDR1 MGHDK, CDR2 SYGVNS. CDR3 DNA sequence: TGTGCCAGCGCCCGGGACTTGGTGGATGGCTACACCTCC. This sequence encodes CASARDLVDGYTS.

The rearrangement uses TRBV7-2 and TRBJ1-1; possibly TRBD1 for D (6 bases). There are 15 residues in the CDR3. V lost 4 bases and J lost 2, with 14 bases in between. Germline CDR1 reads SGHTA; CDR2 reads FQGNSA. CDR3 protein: CASSSNDRRNTEAFF. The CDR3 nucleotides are TGTGCCAGCAGCTCCAACGACAGGCGAAACACTGAAGCTTTCTTT.

CDR3: CSARAGGYSPLHF. CDR3 sequence (DNA): TGCAGTGCTAGGGCAGGGGGCTATTCACCCCTCCACTTT. The rearrangement uses TRBV20-1 and TRBJ1-6; TRBD1 agrees at 8 bases. The CDR3 has 13 residues. The junction had 3 bases not matched to a gene; V was cut back by 3 bases and J by 8 bases. From germline, CDR1 is DFQATT and CDR2 SNEGSKA (reference sequence).

The CDR3: CASSYQGETQYF. The CDR3 DNA sequence: TGTGCCAGCAGTTATCAGGGAGAGACCCAGTACTTC. The chain has TRBV6-5 and TRBJ2-5, with D perhaps matching TRBD1 (5 bases). The germline gives CDR1 MNHEY, CDR2 SVGAGI. The CDR3 is 12 residues long. Deletions cut 3 bases from V and 4 bases from J, with 6 bases between.

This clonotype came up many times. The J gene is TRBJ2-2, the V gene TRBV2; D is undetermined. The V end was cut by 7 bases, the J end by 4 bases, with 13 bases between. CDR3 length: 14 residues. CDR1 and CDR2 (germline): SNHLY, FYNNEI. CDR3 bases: TGTGCCAGCACCGAAGGAGAGGTCACCGGGGAGCTGTTTTTT. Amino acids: CASTEGEVTGELFF.

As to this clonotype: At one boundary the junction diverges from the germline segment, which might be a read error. CDR3 sequence: CASSFPRTPSLGEQFF. CDR3 sequence (DNA): TGTGCCAGCAGCTTCCCGAGGACACCCTCGCTTGGGGAGCAGTTTTTT. The rearrangement joins TRBV7-8 to TRBJ2-2, with D perhaps TRBD1 or TRBD2 (5 bases each). CDR1 is SGHVS and CDR2 is FQNEAQ in the germline V gene. CDR3 length: 16 amino acids.

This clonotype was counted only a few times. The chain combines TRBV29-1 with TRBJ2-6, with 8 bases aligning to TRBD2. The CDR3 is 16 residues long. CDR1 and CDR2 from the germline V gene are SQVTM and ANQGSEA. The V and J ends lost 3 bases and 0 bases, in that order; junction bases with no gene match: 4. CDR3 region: CSVDLTSDSGANVLTF. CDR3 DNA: TGCAGCGTTGACCTGACTAGCGACTCTGGGGCCAACGTCCTGACTTTC.

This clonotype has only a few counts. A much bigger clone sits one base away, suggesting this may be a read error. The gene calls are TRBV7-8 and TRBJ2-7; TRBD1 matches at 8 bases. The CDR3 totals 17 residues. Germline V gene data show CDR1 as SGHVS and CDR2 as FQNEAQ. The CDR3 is CASSPRTGPLNSYGQYF. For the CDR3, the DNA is TGTGCCAGCAGCCCCAGGACAGGGCCTTTGAACTCCTACGGGCAGTACTTC.

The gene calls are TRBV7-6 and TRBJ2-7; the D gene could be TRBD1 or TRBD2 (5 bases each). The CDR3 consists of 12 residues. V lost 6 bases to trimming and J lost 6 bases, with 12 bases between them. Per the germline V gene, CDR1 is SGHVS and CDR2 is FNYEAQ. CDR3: CASSKRGVEQYF. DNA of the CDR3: TGTGCCAGCAGTAAACGGGGCGTCGAGCAGTACTTC.

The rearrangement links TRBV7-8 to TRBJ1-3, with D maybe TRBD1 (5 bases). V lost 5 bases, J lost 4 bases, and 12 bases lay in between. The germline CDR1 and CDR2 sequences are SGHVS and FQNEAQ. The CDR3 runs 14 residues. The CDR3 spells CASSRGSAGNTIYF. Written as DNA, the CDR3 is TGTGCCAGCAGCCGGGGCTCAGCGGGAAACACCATATATTTT.

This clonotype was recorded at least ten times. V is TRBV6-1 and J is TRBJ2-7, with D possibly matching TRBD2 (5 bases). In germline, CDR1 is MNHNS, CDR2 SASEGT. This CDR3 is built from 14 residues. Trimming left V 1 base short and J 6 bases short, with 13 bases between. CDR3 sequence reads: CASSEGRPEGEQYF. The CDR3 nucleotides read TGTGCCAGCAGTGAAGGCCGGCCTGAGGGCGAGCAGTACTTC.

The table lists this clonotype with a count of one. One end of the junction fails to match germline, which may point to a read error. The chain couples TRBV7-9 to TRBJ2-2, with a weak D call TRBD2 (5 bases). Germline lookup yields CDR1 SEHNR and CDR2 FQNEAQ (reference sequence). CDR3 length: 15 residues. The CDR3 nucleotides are TGTGCCAGCAGCTTAAGTCAGAGTAACACCGGGGAGCTGTCTTGG. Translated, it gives CASSLSQSNTGELSW.

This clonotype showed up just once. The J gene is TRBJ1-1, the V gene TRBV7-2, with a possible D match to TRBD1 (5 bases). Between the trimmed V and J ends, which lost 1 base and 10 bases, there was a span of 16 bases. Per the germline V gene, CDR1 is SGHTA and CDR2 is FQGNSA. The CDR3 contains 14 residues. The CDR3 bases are TGTGCCAGCAGCTTAGGTTTAGTCAGGGAGGTAGCTTTCTTT. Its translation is CASSLGLVREVAFF.

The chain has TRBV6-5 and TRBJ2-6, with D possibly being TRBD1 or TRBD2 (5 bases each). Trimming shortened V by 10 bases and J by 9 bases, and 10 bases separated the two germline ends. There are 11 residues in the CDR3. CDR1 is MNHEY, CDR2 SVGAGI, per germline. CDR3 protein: CATWDDNVLTF. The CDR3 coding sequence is TGTGCCACCTGGGACGACAACGTCCTGACTTTC.

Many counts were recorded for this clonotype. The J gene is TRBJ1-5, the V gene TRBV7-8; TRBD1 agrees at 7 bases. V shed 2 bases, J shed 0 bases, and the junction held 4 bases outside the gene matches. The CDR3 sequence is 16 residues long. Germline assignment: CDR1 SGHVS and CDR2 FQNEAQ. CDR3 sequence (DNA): TGTGCCAGCAGCTTATTCGGGACAGCTAGCAATCAGCCCCAGCATTTT. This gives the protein CASSLFGTASNQPQHF.

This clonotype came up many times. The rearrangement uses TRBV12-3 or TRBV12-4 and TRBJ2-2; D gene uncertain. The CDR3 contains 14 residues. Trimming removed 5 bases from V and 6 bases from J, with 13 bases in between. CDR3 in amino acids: CASSIRNPAGELFF. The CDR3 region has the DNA TGTGCCAGCAGTATCAGAAACCCCGCCGGGGAGCTGTTTTTT.

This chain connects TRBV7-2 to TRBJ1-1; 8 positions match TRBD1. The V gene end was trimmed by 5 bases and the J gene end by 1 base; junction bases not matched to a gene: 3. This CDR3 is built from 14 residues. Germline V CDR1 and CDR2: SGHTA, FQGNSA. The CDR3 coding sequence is TGTGCCAGCAGCCGGGACAGGTGGAACACTGAAGCTTTCTTT. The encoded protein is CASSRDRWNTEAFF.

This CDR3 reads CASSGGSRELFF. The CDR3 DNA sequence: TGTGCCAGCAGCGGGGGATCGCGGGAGCTGTTTTTT. The rearrangement links TRBV11-2 to TRBJ2-2, with D possibly being TRBD1 or TRBD2 (5 bases each). From germline, CDR1 is SGHAT and CDR2 FQNNGV. The V end was cut by 5 bases, the J end by 9 bases, with 10 bases between. The CDR3 contains 12 residues.